This record covers a single TCR beta chain. Its antigen remains unknown. The data were taken from a study of shared clonotypes between healthy human individuals. Study-wide findings and caveats: Clonotype sharing among donors was expected to depend on sequencing depth. It was observed that around 5% of naive CD4 clonotypes were shared across a handful of donors.

Looked up from germline, CDR1 is SGHAT and CDR2 is FQNNGV. The CDR3 is 18 amino acids. V lost 0 bases and J lost 3, with 21 bases in between. Authors' analysis steps: For the immunoSEQ data, sequences were junction-only without quality scores, so filtering differed. Using immunoSEQ multiplex PCR, the repertoire was profiled, and TCRdb retains in-frame clones only, with some absent. The D gene and trimming were derived from the DNA, and the V and J assignments and clone size from that table. The sample carries about 2 million clones, 85% to 95% recorded once. The naive CD8 population came from CD45RO-negative cells selected for CCR7, without terminally differentiated effector memory CD45RA+ cells.

The chain joins TRBV11-2 to TRBJ2-7, with D perhaps being TRBD1 or TRBD2 (5 bases each). The sample was naive CD8+ T cells sorted from blood. This TCR was recovered from a man younger than 35 in good health. The CDR3 sequence: CASSLDSTSEGPFYEQYF. The CDR3 nucleotides read TGTGCCAGCAGCTTAGATTCCACCTCCGAGGGACCTTTCTACGAGCAGTACTTC.